This entry describes one T cell receptor (beta chain). The antigen is undetermined. The same CDR3 also results from other DNA sequences found in this sample. The sample belongs to a study of brain T cells in children with intractable seizures. Study-wide results and limits: Clones missing pre-surgery may reflect undersampling of that blood sample.

Germline values: CDR1 LGHNA, CDR2 YNFKEQ. J gave up 1 base and V 3 bases, and 1 base lay outside the gene matches. CDR3 length: 15 residues. The sequenced cases were selected for having the highest brain T cell transcript signatures. Before surgery, patients took at least one anti-epileptic drug. TCRdb keeps only in-frame clones here, not all; method: immunoSEQ multiplex PCR. In the table there are some 80,000 clones, approximately 89% of which are singletons. The material was peripheral blood, obtained at surgery. The TCR was taken from a girl aged 2 to 10 with Rasmussen encephalitis and intractable seizures. The chain employs TRBV4-2 and TRBJ1-5; 9 bases are shared with TRBD1. CDR3 sequence: CASSQGQGSNQPQHF. The DNA for the CDR3 is TGTGCCAGCAGCCAGGGACAGGGAAGCAATCAGCCCCAGCATTTT.